This record looks at one T cell receptor (beta chain) sequence and its context. Its antigen is unknown. Trimming took off 1 base at V and 3 bases at J, with 11 bases between the two ends. Germline assignment: CDR1 SGHDT and CDR2 YYEEEE. CDR3 length: 15 residues. The data were taken from a study of T cells after posttransplantation cyclophosphamide. The data were produced by immunoSEQ multiplex PCR, yet TCRdb's version contains in-frame clones alone and is incomplete. The data hold some 64,000 clones, with 93% observed a single time. The study, taken as a whole, reports: After PTCy, TRB diversity resembled that of CNI/methotrexate controls.

Peripheral blood was collected from the related graft donor on the marrow donation day. The origin of this receptor is a woman aged 25 to 39 in good health and a related stem cell transplant donor. Material: PBMCs. The chain links TRBV5-6 to TRBJ1-5; a weak D match, TRBD1 (5 bases). This CDR3 is CASSLRTGSNQPQHF. DNA for the CDR3: TGTGCCAGCAGCTTGCGCACAGGATCCAATCAGCCCCAGCATTTT.